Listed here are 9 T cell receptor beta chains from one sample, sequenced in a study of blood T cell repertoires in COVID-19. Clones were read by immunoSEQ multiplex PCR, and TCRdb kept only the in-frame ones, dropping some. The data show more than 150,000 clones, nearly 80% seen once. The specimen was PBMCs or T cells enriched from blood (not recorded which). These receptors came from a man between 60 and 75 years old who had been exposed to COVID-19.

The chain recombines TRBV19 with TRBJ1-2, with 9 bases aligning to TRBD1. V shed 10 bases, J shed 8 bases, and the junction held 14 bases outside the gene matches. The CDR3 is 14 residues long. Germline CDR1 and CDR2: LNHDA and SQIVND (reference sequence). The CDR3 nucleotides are TGTGCCACTACGAGAGGGGACAGGGCAAGCGGCTACACCTTC. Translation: CATTRGDRASGYTF.

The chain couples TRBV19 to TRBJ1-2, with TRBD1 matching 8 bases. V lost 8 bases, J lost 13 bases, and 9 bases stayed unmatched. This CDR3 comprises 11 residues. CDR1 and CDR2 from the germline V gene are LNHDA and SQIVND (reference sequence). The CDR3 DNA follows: TGTGCCAGTTCTACGGACAGGGACGGCACCTTC. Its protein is CASSTDRDGTF. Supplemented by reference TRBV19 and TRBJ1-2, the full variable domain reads DGGITQSPKYLFRKEGQNVTLSCEQNLNHDAMYWYRQDPGQGLRLIYYSQIVNDFQKGDIAEGYSVSREKKESFPLTVTSAQKNPTAFYLCASSTDRDGTFGSGTRLTVV.

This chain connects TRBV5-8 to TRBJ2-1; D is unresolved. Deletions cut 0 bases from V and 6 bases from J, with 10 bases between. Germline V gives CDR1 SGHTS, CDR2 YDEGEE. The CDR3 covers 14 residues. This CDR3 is CASSLDSRFNEQFF. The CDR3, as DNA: TGTGCCAGCAGCTTGGACTCTAGGTTCAATGAGCAGTTCTTC.

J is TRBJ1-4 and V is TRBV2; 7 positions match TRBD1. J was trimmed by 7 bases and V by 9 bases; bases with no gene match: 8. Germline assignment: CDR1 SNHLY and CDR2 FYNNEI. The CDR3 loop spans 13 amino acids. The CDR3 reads CASHRQGSEKLFF. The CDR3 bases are TGTGCCAGTCACAGACAGGGTTCTGAAAAACTGTTTTTT. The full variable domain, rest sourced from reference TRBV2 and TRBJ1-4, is EPEVTQTPSHQVTQMGQEVILRCVPISNHLYFYWYRQILGQKVEFLVSFYNNEISEKSEIFDDQFSVERPDGSNFTLKIRSTKLEDSAMYFCASHRQGSEKLFFGSGTQLSVL.

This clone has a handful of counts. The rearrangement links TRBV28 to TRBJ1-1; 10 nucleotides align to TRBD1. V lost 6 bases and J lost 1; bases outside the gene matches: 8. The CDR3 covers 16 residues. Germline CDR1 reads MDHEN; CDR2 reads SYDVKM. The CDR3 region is CASRGRTGGKNTEAFF. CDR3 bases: TGTGCCAGCAGGGGTCGGACAGGGGGAAAGAACACTGAAGCTTTCTTT.

CDR3 amino acids: CASSNRLIKGNEQFF. The CDR3 bases are TGTGCCAGCAGCAACAGGTTAATCAAAGGGAATGAGCAGTTCTTC. The gene calls are TRBV2 and TRBJ2-1; weak D call: TRBD1 (5 bases). Germline CDR1 SNHLY, CDR2 FYNNEI. This CDR3 contains 15 residues. V lost 6 bases, J lost 7 bases, and 19 bases lay in between. The full variable domain, completed using reference TRBV2 and TRBJ2-1, is EPEVTQTPSHQVTQMGQEVILRCVPISNHLYFYWYRQILGQKVEFLVSFYNNEISEKSEIFDDQFSVERPDGSNFTLKIRSTKLEDSAMYFCASSNRLIKGNEQFFGPGTRLTVL.

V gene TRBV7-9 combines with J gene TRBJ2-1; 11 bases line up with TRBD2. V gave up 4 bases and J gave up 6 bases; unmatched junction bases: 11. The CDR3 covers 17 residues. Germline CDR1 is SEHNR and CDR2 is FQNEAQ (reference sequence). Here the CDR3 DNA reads TGTGCCAGCAGCTCCTTAGCGGGAGGGACTAACCCCAATGAGCAGTTCTTC. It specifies CASSSLAGGTNPNEQFF.

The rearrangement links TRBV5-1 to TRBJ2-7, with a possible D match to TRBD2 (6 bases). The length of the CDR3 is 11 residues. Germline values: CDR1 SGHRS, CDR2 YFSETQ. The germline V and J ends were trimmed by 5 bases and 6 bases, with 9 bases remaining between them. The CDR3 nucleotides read TGCGCCAGCAGAGGAGGGATCGAGCAGTACTTC. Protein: CASRGGIEQYF.

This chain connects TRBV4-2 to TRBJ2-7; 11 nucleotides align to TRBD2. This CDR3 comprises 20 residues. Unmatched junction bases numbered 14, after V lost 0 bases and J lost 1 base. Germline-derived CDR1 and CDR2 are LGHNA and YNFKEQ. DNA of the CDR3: TGTGCCAGCAGCCAAGACCCCTGGGGTAGCGGGAGGGCATCATCCTACGAGCAGTACTTC. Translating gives CASSQDPWGSGRASSYEQYF.